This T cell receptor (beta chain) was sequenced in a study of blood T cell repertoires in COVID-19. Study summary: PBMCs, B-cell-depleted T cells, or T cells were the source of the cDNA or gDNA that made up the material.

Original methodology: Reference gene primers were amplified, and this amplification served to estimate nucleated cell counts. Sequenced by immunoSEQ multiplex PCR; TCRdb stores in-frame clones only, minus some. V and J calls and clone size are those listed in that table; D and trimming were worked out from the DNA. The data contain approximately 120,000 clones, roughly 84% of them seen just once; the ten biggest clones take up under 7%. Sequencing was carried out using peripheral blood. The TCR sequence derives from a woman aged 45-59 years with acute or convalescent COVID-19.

CDR3: CASSITGAGELFF. CDR3 coding DNA: TGTGCCAGCAGCATTACAGGGGCCGGGGAGCTGTTTTTT. The rearrangement joins TRBV7-9 to TRBJ2-2; 7 nucleotides line up with TRBD1. The trim removed 5 bases at V and 6 bases at J, leaving 3 bases unmatched. Per the germline V gene, CDR1 is SEHNR and CDR2 is FQNEAQ (reference sequence). The CDR3 is made up of 13 amino acids.